One and the same sample provided the 29 T cell receptor beta chains below, sequenced in a study of cytomegalovirus exposure and HLA in healthy donors. The table came from immunoSEQ multiplex PCR; TCRdb's copy has only in-frame clones and leaves some out. The sample lists more than 60,000 clones, around 89% seen once, with 1.7% in the top ten. The sample was PBMCs. Receptors were obtained from a woman between 18 and 29 years old in good health and CMV-seronegative.

This chain connects TRBV5-6 to TRBJ1-5, with D hard to call. V was trimmed by 0 bases and J by 6 bases, leaving 13 bases between them. This CDR3 region has 15 residues. In germline, CDR1 is SGHDT, CDR2 YYEEEE. CDR3 residues: CASSLAGNPRQPQHF. CDR3 sequence (DNA): TGTGCCAGCAGCTTGGCCGGTAATCCGCGTCAGCCCCAGCATTTT.

The J gene is TRBJ1-2, the V gene TRBV11-2; 7 bases match TRBD1. The CDR3 consists of 17 residues. CDR1 and CDR2 from the germline V gene are SGHAT and FQNNGV. Losses at the gene ends were 4 bases for V and 2 bases for J; bases not matched to a gene: 13. CDR3 protein: CASSSFRDSQRNYGYTF. CDR3 nucleotides: TGTGCCAGCAGCTCCTTCCGGGACAGCCAAAGGAACTATGGCTACACCTTC.

The chain recombines TRBV5-4 with TRBJ2-1; TRBD2 matches at 7 bases. Per the germline V gene, CDR1 is SGHNT and CDR2 is YYREEE (reference sequence). V lost 0 bases to trimming and J lost 5 bases; unmatched junction nucleotides: 2. The CDR3 totals 14 residues. The CDR3 coding sequence is TGTGCCAGCAGCTTGGTAGCGGGCAACAATGAGCAGTTCTTC. Protein sequence: CASSLVAGNNEQFF.

With regard to this clone: An end of the junction differs from the germline gene, which may be a read error. The CDR3 is CASSQGPGVSYDSPLHF. CDR3 nucleotides: TGTGCCAGCAGCCAAGGGCCCGGGGTCTCCTATGATTCACCCCTCCACTTT. The chain links TRBV11-3 to TRBJ1-6; D not resolved. The CDR3 spans 17 residues. Germline loops: CDR1 SGHNT, CDR2 YENEEA.

This clone has a single count. The chain has TRBV28 and TRBJ2-4; D possibly corresponds to TRBD1 (6 bases). The CDR3 is made up of 15 amino acids. V was shortened by 5 bases and J by 8 bases, with 19 bases between the two germline ends. Germline CDR1 MDHEN, CDR2 SYDVKM. The CDR3 reads CASSTNRVVRDIQYF. DNA of the CDR3: TGTGCCAGCAGTACAAACAGGGTCGTCAGGGACATTCAGTACTTC.

The J gene is TRBJ2-7, the V gene TRBV4-1; TRBD2 matches 9 bases. With 4 bases clipped from V and 4 bases from J, the junction kept 2 bases outside the gene matches. Looked up from germline, CDR1 is MGHRA and CDR2 is YSYEKL. CDR3 length equals 13 residues. Written as DNA, the CDR3 is TGCGCCAGCAGCCTCAGCGGGGGGTACGAGCAGTACTTC. This codes for CASSLSGGYEQYF.

This clone was recorded only once. CDR3 coding DNA: TGTGCCAGCAGTGAGCCCTCCGTAAGCCGCGATACGCAGTATTTT. Translation gives CASSEPSVSRDTQYF. V is TRBV25-1 and J is TRBJ2-3, with no clear D. V was shortened by 3 bases and J by 6 bases, with 16 bases between the two germline ends. The germline V gene has CDR1 MGHDK and CDR2 SYGVNS. CDR3 length: 15 amino acids.

The chain recombines TRBV7-2 with TRBJ1-6; 7 bases line up with TRBD1. The CDR3 spans 14 residues. Trimming removed 6 bases from V and 5 bases from J; junction bases left unmatched: 4. Germline lookup yields CDR1 SGHTA and CDR2 FQGNSA. Here the CDR3 DNA reads TGTGCCAGCAGTACAGGGGTTGATAATTCACCCCTCCACTTT. Translating it yields CASSTGVDNSPLHF.

The J gene is TRBJ1-4, the V gene TRBV19; TRBD1 is a possible D gene (5 bases). Germline CDR1 LNHDA, CDR2 SQIVND (reference sequence). The CDR3 length is 13 residues. Trimming removed 4 bases from V and 7 bases from J, with 10 bases in between. The CDR3 loop reads CASSTRQIEKLFF. CDR3 nucleotide sequence: TGTGCCAGTAGTACCCGACAGATTGAAAAACTGTTTTTT.

The V and J genes are TRBV4-2 and TRBJ1-5; the D gene is possibly TRBD1 (5 bases). V lost 0 bases to trimming and J lost 0 bases, with 15 bases between them. Germline assignment: CDR1 LGHNA and CDR2 YNFKEQ. CDR3 length: 18 amino acids. The CDR3 bases are TGTGCCAGCAGCCAAGATAATGCAGGGAGGGATAGCAATCAGCCCCAGCATTTT. Protein sequence: CASSQDNAGRDSNQPQHF.

The chain combines TRBV7-3 with TRBJ2-7, with 9 bases lining up with TRBD1. The CDR3 length is 14 residues. The trim removed 5 bases at V and 6 bases at J, leaving 8 bases unmatched. Germline assignment: CDR1 SGHTA and CDR2 FQGTGA. The CDR3: CASSNTGGFSEQYF. DNA of the CDR3: TGTGCCAGCAGCAACACAGGGGGCTTCAGCGAGCAGTACTTC.

Details on this clone: Mismatch with germline at one junction end may stem from a read error. The chain joins TRBV7-7 to TRBJ2-5, with 7 bases aligning to TRBD1. The CDR3 spans 14 residues. The germline V gene has CDR1 SSHAT and CDR2 FNYEAQ (reference sequence). CDR3 amino acids: CASSQTGFEETQYF. In DNA form, the CDR3 reads TGTGCTAGCAGCCAGACAGGGTTTGAAGAGACCCAGTACTTC. The variable domain in full, with the rest retrieved from reference TRBV7-7 and TRBJ2-5, is GAGVSQSPRYKVTKRGQDVTLRCDPISSHATLYWYQQALGQGPEFLTYFNYEAQPDKSGLPSDRFSAERPEGSISTLTIQRTEQRDSAMYRCASSQTGFEETQYFGPGTRLLVL.

V gene TRBV15 combines with J gene TRBJ1-2, with 7 positions matching TRBD1. Germline CDR1 and CDR2: LNHNV and YYDKDF (reference sequence). V shed 1 base and J 3 bases; nucleotides not matched to a gene: 5. CDR3 length equals 15 residues. CDR3 in DNA: TGTGCCACCAGCAGAGCGACAGGGATCGACTATGGCTACACCTTC. Residues: CATSRATGIDYGYTF.

The CDR3 loop is CASMLVAGLNEQFF. The DNA of the CDR3 is TGTGCCAGCATGTTAGTAGCGGGTTTAAATGAGCAGTTCTTC. The V and J genes are TRBV25-1 and TRBJ2-1, with 7 positions matching TRBD2. The length of the CDR3 is 14 residues. J was trimmed by 7 bases and V by 7 bases; bases with no gene match: 10. CDR1 is MGHDK, CDR2 SYGVNS, per germline.

The V and J genes are TRBV19 and TRBJ1-5, with TRBD1 identical over 7 bases. Germline values: CDR1 LNHDA, CDR2 SQIVND (reference sequence). Trimming took 2 bases from V and 7 from J; bases not matched to a gene: 5. The CDR3 runs 14 residues. This CDR3 reads CASSIRQGGQPQHF. CDR3 nucleotide sequence: TGTGCCAGTAGTATACGACAGGGCGGGCAGCCCCAGCATTTT.

This rearrangement joins TRBV7-2 to TRBJ2-1, with a tentative D call TRBD2 (6 bases). This CDR3 spans 15 amino acids. V lost 5 bases, J lost 4 bases, and 15 bases lay in between. The germline V gene has CDR1 SGHTA and CDR2 FQGNSA. DNA for the CDR3: TGTGCCAGCAGCCCAGGGAAAGGGAGGTACAATGAGCAGTTCTTC. Protein: CASSPGKGRYNEQFF.

V gene TRBV2 combines with J gene TRBJ1-2, with 9 bases identical to TRBD1. The trim removed 6 bases at V and 4 bases at J, leaving 9 bases unmatched. CDR3 length: 15 residues. Per the germline V gene, CDR1 is SNHLY and CDR2 is FYNNEI. The CDR3 loop reads CASRGFSGQGYGYTF. CDR3 bases: TGTGCCAGCAGGGGGTTTTCGGGACAGGGCTATGGCTACACCTTC.

V gene TRBV7-2 combines with J gene TRBJ1-2, with D perhaps TRBD1 (5 bases). Trimming removed 1 base at V and 7 bases at J, with 13 bases between. The CDR3 extends over 14 amino acids. The germline V gene encodes CDR1 SGHTA and CDR2 FQGNSA. The CDR3 loop is CASSLDGGGFGYTF. The CDR3 DNA follows: TGTGCCAGCAGCTTAGACGGGGGAGGGTTTGGCTACACCTTC.

V and J are TRBV7-2 and TRBJ1-5, with 8 bases fitting TRBD1. This CDR3 is built from 15 residues. Per the germline V gene, CDR1 is SGHTA and CDR2 is FQGNSA. Trimming removed 5 bases from V and 6 bases from J; junction bases left unmatched: 9. CDR3 sequence (DNA): TGTGCCAGCAGCGTTGATGGACAGGGAGCTCAGCCCCAGCATTTT. Translation: CASSVDGQGAQPQHF.

The chain joins TRBV6-4 to TRBJ2-1; 9 nucleotides line up with TRBD2. Germline V gives CDR1 MRHNA, CDR2 SNTAGT. V dropped 4 bases and J dropped 4; count of bases not matched to a gene: 5. The CDR3 covers 15 residues. The CDR3 nucleotides read TGTGCCAGCAGTGGTGGAGCGGGGGGATACAATGAGCAGTTCTTC. This encodes CASSGGAGGYNEQFF.

CDR3 in DNA: TGTGCCATCAGTGAGGAGGGGACTAGCGTCAGGACCTACGAGCAGTACTTC. Its protein is CAISEEGTSVRTYEQYF. The chain joins TRBV10-3 to TRBJ2-7; 10 bases map to TRBD2. Germline V gives CDR1 ENHRY, CDR2 SYGVKD. The V and J ends lost 2 bases and 2 bases, in that order; junction bases with no gene match: 9. This CDR3 spans 17 amino acids.

The rearrangement uses TRBV15 and TRBJ2-1, with 7 nucleotides matching TRBD2. The CDR3 is 12 amino acids. With 4 bases clipped from V and 15 bases from J, the junction kept 9 bases outside the gene matches. The V gene's germline CDR1 is LNHNV and CDR2 YYDKDF (reference sequence). The CDR3 coding sequence is TGTGCCACCAGCAATGAAGCGGGGTTGGGGTTCTTC. The encoded protein is CATSNEAGLGFF.

The chain recombines TRBV27 with TRBJ2-7, with D maybe TRBD1 (6 bases). The V and J ends lost 5 bases and 2 bases respectively, with 13 bases between them. The germline gives CDR1 MNHEY, CDR2 SMNVEV (reference sequence). The CDR3 consists of 14 residues. The CDR3 region is CASSVNRVAYEQYF. The CDR3, as DNA: TGTGCCAGCAGTGTTAACAGGGTGGCCTACGAGCAGTACTTC.

Concerning this clone itself: With a much larger clone just one base away, this may be a read error. The chain employs TRBV2 and TRBJ1-3; no firm D call. The CDR3 runs 12 residues. V lost 7 bases and J 4 bases, leaving 8 bases between the germline ends. Germline-derived CDR1 and CDR2 are SNHLY and FYNNEI. CDR3 loop: CASIKTGNTIYF. The CDR3, as DNA: TGTGCCAGCATTAAGACAGGAAACACCATATATTTT.

The gene calls are TRBV30 and TRBJ2-7; 12 bases match TRBD1. Germline CDR1 reads GTSNPN; CDR2 reads SVGIG (reference sequence). This CDR3 has 16 amino acids. Trimming took 0 bases from V and 4 from J; bases not matched to a gene: 7. CDR3 bases: TGTGCCTGGAGTGTACTGGGACAGGGGGCGTCGTACGAGCAGTACTTC. Protein: CAWSVLGQGASYEQYF. Using reference TRBV30 and TRBJ2-7 for the parts outside the CDR3, the full variable domain is SQTIHQWPATLVQPVGSPLSLECTVEGTSNPNLYWYRQAAGRGLQLLFYSVGIGQISSEVPQNLSASRPQDRQFILSSKKLLLSDSGFYLCAWSVLGQGASYEQYFGPGTRLTVT.

J is TRBJ1-1 and V is TRBV27, with 7 bases identical to TRBD1. Trimming at V came to 4 bases and at J to 0 bases, leaving 2 bases not matched to a gene. Germline V gene data show CDR1 as MNHEY and CDR2 as SMNVEV (reference sequence). The CDR3 has 14 amino acids. Here the CDR3 reads CASSSGQMNTEAFF. The CDR3 region has the DNA TGTGCCAGCAGTTCGGGACAGATGAACACTGAAGCTTTCTTT.

This chain connects TRBV5-1 to TRBJ2-7, with D tentatively TRBD2 (6 bases). The CDR3 loop spans 15 amino acids. Germline V gene data show CDR1 as SGHRS and CDR2 as YFSETQ. V was clipped by 0 bases and J by 1 base, with 11 bases between them. The CDR3 region has the DNA TGCGCCAGCAGCTTGGACGGCGGGGATTCCTACGAGCAGTACTTC. It yields the protein CASSLDGGDSYEQYF. The full variable domain, rest sourced from reference TRBV5-1 and TRBJ2-7, is KAGVTQTPRYLIKTRGQQVTLSCSPISGHRSVSWYQQTPGQGLQFLFEYFSETQRNKGNFPGRFSGRQFSNSRSEMNVSTLELGDSALYLCASSLDGGDSYEQYFGPGTRLTVT.

This clone showed up just once. The J gene is TRBJ2-1, the V gene TRBV5-1; TRBD2 matches 14 bases. V shed 4 bases and J 0 bases; nucleotides not matched to a gene: 6. CDR3 length: 18 residues. From germline, CDR1 is SGHRS and CDR2 YFSETQ. CDR3 loop: CASSRGGTSGGSYNEQFF. The CDR3 bases are TGCGCCAGCAGCCGGGGCGGGACTAGCGGGGGCTCCTACAATGAGCAGTTCTTC.

The genes are TRBV5-6 and TRBJ2-7; 7 bases align to TRBD1. This CDR3 has 14 amino acids. With 3 bases clipped from V and 2 bases from J, the junction kept 5 bases outside the gene matches. Germline values: CDR1 SGHDT, CDR2 YYEEEE. The DNA for the CDR3 is TGTGCCAGCAGCTACGGGACAGTGACCTACGAGCAGTACTTC. Protein sequence: CASSYGTVTYEQYF.